This T cell receptor (beta chain) came from a study of tumor-infiltrating lymphocytes in glioblastoma multiforme. Regarding the study as a whole: Clone frequencies may be distorted by unequal TCR transcripts per cell.

This clonotype occurred a few times. Its antigen is unidentified. Multiple V-beta primers and a C-beta primer amplified TCRB from RNA. Input was approximately 0.5 ug total RNA, reverse-transcribed with a C-beta primer. No unique molecular identifiers were described for these TCRB libraries. Each CDR3 protein is one row after TCRdb ran MiXCR on the multiplex PCR reads. The profile shows more than 10,000 distinct CDR3 sequences, about three quarters of them singletons. Sequences were obtained from brain tumor tissue. This TCR was sampled from a male donor with glioblastoma.

The CDR3 nucleotides read TGTGCCAGCAGGATAAGCGGGAGGGTCACCGGGGAGCTGTTTTTT. Amino acid sequence: CASRISGRVTGELFF. This rearrangement joins TRBV6-5 to TRBJ2-2, with 10 nucleotides matching TRBD2. Germline CDR1 and CDR2: MNHEY and SVGAGI. Trimming cost V 6 bases and J 4 bases; bases outside gene matches: 5. CDR3 length: 15 amino acids.